Listed below are T cell receptor beta chains from one sample, sequenced in a study of Graves' ophthalmopathy and Graves' hyperthyroidism. Each CDR3 protein gets one entry after TCRdb re-called the multiplex PCR reads with MiXCR. The data contain roughly 160,000 distinct CDR3 sequences, more than 30% of them singletons. The sample comprised peripheral blood. These receptors all stem from a woman in her forties with Graves' ophthalmopathy. CDR3s include the opening cysteine and the closing phenylalanine or tryptophan. The D gene is left open where the match is weak. The size field is filled for only some rows; it gives once, few, many or a size class.

NA,TRBJ2-5,NA,TRBV29-1,CSGGRGAAETQYF,TGCAGCGGGGGCAGGGGGGCGGCGGAGACCCAGTACTTC
NA,TRBJ1-5,few,TRBV28,CASSRNQATAQPQHF,TGTGCCAGCAGTAGGAACCAAGCGACGGCTCAGCCCCAGCATTTT
NA,TRBJ2-2,many,TRBV6-1,CAGNPPGAWTGELFF,TGTGCCGGCAATCCACCGGGAGCTTGGACCGGGGAGCTGTTTTTT
TRBD1,TRBJ1-5,many,TRBV6-2/TRBV6-3,CASRGRGHPGQPQHF,TGTGCCAGCAGGGGCAGGGGGCACCCAGGTCAGCCCCAGCATTTT
NA,TRBJ2-7,NA,TRBV5-1,CASSLTSTSSYEQYF,TGCGCCAGCAGCTTGACGTCTACGAGCTCCTACGAGCAGTACTTC
TRBD1,TRBJ1-2,few,TRBV12-3/TRBV12-4,CASSFTGTGSYGYTF,TGTGCCAGCAGTTTTACCGGGACAGGGTCCTATGGCTACACCTTC
NA,TRBJ1-6,many,TRBV14,CASSQVRYGSLHF,TGTGCCAGCAGCCAAGTCCGATACGGATCCCTCCACTTT
TRBD1,TRBJ2-7,few,TRBV12-3/TRBV12-4,CASSPQTDRVYEQYF,TGTGCCAGCAGTCCACAGACTGACAGGGTCTACGAGCAGTACTTC
TRBD2,TRBJ2-2,many,TRBV19,CASSTASGSGELFF,TGTGCCAGTAGTACAGCCAGCGGGAGCGGAGAGCTGTTTTTT
NA,TRBJ1-2,NA,TRBV12-5,CASGRVNYGYTF,TGTGCTAGTGGCAGGGTTAACTATGGCTACACCTTC
NA,TRBJ2-7,NA,TRBV27,CASSLSGAYEQYF,TGTGCCAGCAGTTTATCTGGGGCCTACGAGCAGTACTTC
NA,TRBJ1-1,few,TRBV6-5,CASSYSPSAGVNTEAFF,TGTGCCAGCAGTTACTCGCCATCGGCAGGGGTGAACACTGAAGCTTTCTTT
NA,TRBJ2-7,many,TRBV4-1,CASSLTWGSSYEQYF,TGCGCCAGCAGCCTCACCTGGGGGAGCTCCTACGAGCAGTACTTC
NA,TRBJ1-2,NA,TRBV30,CAWSVSGRGGGYTF,TGTGCCTGGAGTGTCTCCGGGCGTGGGGGTGGCTACACCTTC
NA,TRBJ2-5,NA,TRBV11-2,CASSPWTATQETQYF,TGTGCCAGCAGCCCCTGGACAGCAACCCAAGAGACCCAGTACTTC
NA,TRBJ1-1,many,TRBV7-9,CASSAGDTEAFF,TGTGCCAGCAGCGCGGGCGACACTGAAGCTTTCTTT
TRBD2,TRBJ2-5,many,TRBV7-8,CASSLGLAGLEETQYF,TGTGCCAGCAGCCTGGGACTAGCGGGATTAGAAGAGACCCAGTACTTC
TRBD1,TRBJ2-7,many,TRBV6-2/TRBV6-3,CATSRNHDRDYEQYF,TGTGCCACCTCAAGAAACCATGACAGGGACTACGAGCAGTACTTC
TRBD1,TRBJ1-2,many,TRBV28,CASSRIDRAVGGHTF,TGTGCCAGCAGTCGGATCGACAGGGCGGTTGGCGGCCACACCTTC
NA,TRBJ1-1,many,TRBV29-1,CSVARETEAFF,TGCAGCGTTGCAAGGGAGACTGAAGCTTTCTTT
NA,TRBJ1-2,many,TRBV28,CASSSSSDSSFDYTF,TGTGCCAGCAGTTCCTCCTCGGACAGCTCTTTCGACTACACCTTC
TRBD2,TRBJ2-4,once,TRBV7-2,CASSSSGRFKNIQYF,TGTGCCAGCAGTTCTAGCGGGAGATTCAAAAACATTCAGTACTTC
NA,TRBJ2-2,many,TRBV6-5,CASSIIKTGELFF,TGTGCCAGCAGTATTATTAAAACCGGGGAGCTGTTTTTT
TRBD1,TRBJ1-5,NA,TRBV2,CASSETGTGINQPQHF,TGTGCCAGCAGTGAAACCGGGACAGGGATAAATCAGCCCCAGCATTTT
NA,TRBJ2-7,many,TRBV6-1,CASSDLGPSSYEQYF,TGTGCCAGCAGTGATCTCGGCCCGAGCTCCTACGAGCAGTACTTC
NA,TRBJ2-7,many,TRBV6-5,CASTGILGNEQYF,TGTGCCAGTACCGGGATACTTGGGAACGAGCAGTACTTC
TRBD1,TRBJ1-2,many,TRBV9,CASSGGTGVSGYTF,TGTGCCAGCAGCGGCGGGACAGGGGTTTCTGGCTACACCTTC
NA,TRBJ1-6,NA,TRBV30,CAWSSSRHLGNSPLHF,TGTGCCTGGAGTAGTTCGCGACACCTTGGGAATTCACCCCTCCACTTT
TRBD2,TRBJ2-7,NA,TRBV12-3/TRBV12-4,CASSASGGTNEQYF,TGTGCCAGCAGTGCCAGCGGGGGGACTAACGAGCAGTACTTC
TRBD1,TRBJ1-2,NA,TRBV6-2/TRBV6-3,CASSYSGQAYDYGYTF,TGTGCCAGCAGTTACTCGGGACAGGCATACGACTATGGCTACACCTTC
TRBD1,TRBJ2-5,many,TRBV3-1,CASSQRGTGQQETQYF,TGTGCCAGCAGCCAAAGGGGGACGGGACAGCAAGAGACCCAGTACTTC
TRBD1,TRBJ2-7,many,TRBV15,CATSPRLQGSYEQYF,TGTGCCACCAGTCCCAGGCTACAGGGGTCCTACGAGCAGTACTTC
TRBD1,TRBJ2-7,many,TRBV29-1,CSVQGAYVYEQYF,TGCAGCGTGCAGGGGGCGTACGTCTACGAGCAGTACTTC
TRBD1,TRBJ2-7,NA,TRBV28,CASIEGTGSYEQYF,TGTGCCAGCATAGAAGGGACAGGTTCCTACGAGCAGTACTTC
NA,TRBJ2-7,many,TRBV7-2,CASSGAGSHYEQYF,TGTGCCAGCAGCGGAGCGGGTTCCCACTACGAGCAGTACTTC
NA,TRBJ1-1,many,TRBV12-3/TRBV12-4,CASSQSRVVEAFF,TGTGCCAGCAGCCAGAGTAGGGTGGTTGAAGCTTTCTTT
NA,TRBJ1-3,many,TRBV5-6,CASRYRGSGRGNTIYF,TGTGCCAGCAGATACAGAGGGTCCGGCAGGGGAAACACCATATATTTT
TRBD1,TRBJ1-6,many,TRBV5-1,CASSLLRDRSSSPLHF,TGCGCCAGCAGCCTCCTCCGGGACAGGTCGAGTTCACCCCTCCACTTT
NA,TRBJ2-7,NA,TRBV15,CATSREGQSYEQYF,TGTGCCACCAGCCGAGAAGGACAGAGCTACGAGCAGTACTTC
NA,TRBJ1-1,many,TRBV19,CASSIDLTRDTEAFF,TGTGCCAGTAGTATAGACCTGACGAGGGACACTGAAGCTTTCTTT
NA,TRBJ2-7,NA,TRBV6-1,CASSLQGTVGTYEQYF,TGTGCCAGCAGTCTCCAGGGGACGGTGGGTACCTACGAGCAGTACTTC
TRBD1,TRBJ1-5,NA,TRBV7-2,CASSLWSGGTQPQHF,TGTGCCAGCAGCCTCTGGTCAGGGGGTACTCAGCCCCAGCATTTT
TRBD1,TRBJ2-2,NA,TRBV2,CASSRTGIVTGELFF,TGTGCCAGCAGCAGGACAGGGATCGTAACCGGGGAGCTGTTTTTT
TRBD2,TRBJ2-7,NA,TRBV6-1,CASSPWGAGPSYEQYF,TGTGCCAGCAGCCCCTGGGGAGCGGGACCTTCCTACGAGCAGTACTTC
NA,TRBJ1-2,many,TRBV7-8,CASSSPPQIPNYGYTF,TGTGCCAGCAGCTCCCCGCCGCAGATTCCTAACTATGGCTACACCTTC
TRBD2,TRBJ2-7,few,TRBV19,CASSPGLAGADEQYF,TGTGCCAGCAGTCCCGGCCTAGCGGGGGCGGACGAGCAGTACTTC
TRBD1,TRBJ1-1,many,TRBV5-1,CASSYGQANTEAFF,TGCGCCAGCAGCTACGGACAGGCTAACACTGAAGCTTTCTTT
NA,TRBJ1-2,many,TRBV6-1,CASATGGITNYGYTF,TGTGCCAGCGCTACAGGTGGGATTACTAACTATGGCTACACCTTC
TRBD2,TRBJ2-2,many,TRBV6-5,CASSYGGSYFSGELFF,TGTGCCAGCAGTTACGGCGGGAGCTATTTTTCCGGGGAGCTGTTTTTT
TRBD2,TRBJ2-7,few,TRBV6-1,CASTAGGPTYEQYF,TGTGCCAGCACCGCGGGAGGCCCAACCTACGAGCAGTACTTC
TRBD1,TRBJ2-7,NA,TRBV15,CATSRAPGQGSYEQDF,TGTGCCACCAGCAGAGCTCCAGGACAGGGATCCTACGAGCAGGACTTC
NA,TRBJ1-2,many,TRBV6-1,CACIGNTGDYGYTF,TGTGCCTGCATTGGAAACACCGGTGACTATGGCTACACCTTC
NA,TRBJ2-5,NA,TRBV7-9,CASSLSGGRGETQYF,TGTGCCAGCAGCTTAAGCGGCGGCAGGGGTGAGACCCAGTACTTC
NA,TRBJ1-6,many,TRBV28,CASRTLRAYNSPLHF,TGTGCCAGCAGGACGCTCAGGGCTTACAATTCACCCCTCCACTTT